These T cell receptor beta chains were read from a single sample in a study of blood T cell repertoires in COVID-19. Data came from immunoSEQ multiplex PCR; TCRdb stores just in-frame clones and leaves some out. The table has roughly 160,000 clones, 83% seen once; the top ten hold roughly 1.9%. The sample consisted of peripheral blood. The receptors were sampled from a woman of 80 years or more with acute or convalescent COVID-19. Each CDR3 is given with its conserved first and last residue. Each record gives: J gene, clone size, V gene, D gene, CDR3 DNA, CDR3 protein. A D gene is named only where the DNA matches it firmly. Clone size is given for some rows only: seen once, a few or many times, or a class if the clone is expanded.

>TRBJ1-5|.|TRBV19|TRBD1
TGTGCCAGTACTCAAGGGGGCAGCAATCAGCCCCAGCATTTT
CASTQGGSNQPQHF
>TRBJ2-1|.|TRBV3-1/TRBV3-2|.
TGTGCCAGCAGCCAAGGCTACCCACCCTACAATGAGCAGTTCTTC
CASSQGYPPYNEQFF
>TRBJ1-4|.|TRBV5-4|TRBD1
TGTGCCAGCAGCCTTGACAGGGCTAATGAAAAACTGTTTTTT
CASSLDRANEKLFF
>TRBJ2-7|.|TRBV30|.
TGTGCCTGGAGTATGTTATCCTACGAGCAGTACTTC
CAWSMLSYEQYF
>TRBJ1-5|.|TRBV12-3/TRBV12-4|.
TGTGCCAGCAGTTTGGCCAGGAATCAGCCCCAGCATTTT
CASSLARNQPQHF
>TRBJ1-1|few|TRBV5-1|.
TGCGCCAGCAGCTTGGTAGGGGTGAACACTGAAGCTTTCTTT
CASSLVGVNTEAFF
>TRBJ2-2|.|TRBV6-2/TRBV6-3|.
TGTGCCAGCAGTCAGGGGTCCCAAAAGGCCGGGGAGCTGTTTTTT
CASSQGSQKAGELFF
>TRBJ2-1|.|TRBV5-1|TRBD2
TGCGCCAGCAGCTTGGGTCCAGCGGGAGGGAGTGAGCAGTTCTTC
CASSLGPAGGSEQFF
>TRBJ1-6|.|TRBV27|.
TGTGCCAGCAGGGGCCATATGAATAATTCACCCCTCCACTTT
CASRGHMNNSPLHF
>TRBJ2-2|.|TRBV4-3|.
TGCGCCAGCAGCCAAGTTACACCTCCGAACACCGGGGAGCTGTTTTTT
CASSQVTPPNTGELFF
>TRBJ1-2|once|TRBV30|.
TGTGCCTGGAGTGACCTCCTGACAGGATATGGCTACACCTTC
CAWSDLLTGYGYTF
>TRBJ1-4|.|TRBV12-5|TRBD1
TGTGCTAGTGGTTGCCTATTCCGGGACAGAGTTAATGAAAAACTGTTTTTT
CASGCLFRDRVNEKLFF
>TRBJ1-2|.|TRBV6-5|.
TGTGCCAGCAGTTCCACAACAGGCCACTATGGCTACACCTTC
CASSSTTGHYGYTF
>TRBJ2-5|.|TRBV7-2|TRBD1
TGTGCCAGCAGCAACCGGGACAGGGGAGAGACCCAGTACTTC
CASSNRDRGETQYF
>TRBJ2-7|few|TRBV6-5|.
TGTGCCAGCAGTTACTCGAGGTCAAGCGGCGAGCAGTACTTC
CASSYSRSSGEQYF
>TRBJ2-1|.|TRBV27|.
TGTGCCAGCCGGGACTTACTCTACAATGAGCAGTTCTTC
CASRDLLYNEQFF
>TRBJ1-3|.|TRBV19|.
TGTGCCAGTAGTGAACAGGGTGCTGGAAACACCATATATTTT
CASSEQGAGNTIYF
>TRBJ1-1|.|TRBV7-2|.
TGTGCCAGCAGCTTATTCAGGGTCCCACGCATGAACACTGAAGCTTTCTTT
CASSLFRVPRMNTEAFF
>TRBJ1-1|few|TRBV29-1|TRBD1
TGCAGCGCCCAGACAGGGGGGGACACTGAAGCTTTCTTT
CSAQTGGDTEAFF
>TRBJ1-6|.|TRBV3-1/TRBV3-2|.
TGTGCCAGCACGGCGGAGAGCTCCTATAATTCACCCCTCCACTTT
CASTAESSYNSPLHF
>TRBJ2-5|.|TRBV19|TRBD1
TGTGCCAGTAGTATCCAGGGGGCCAGGGAGACCCAGTACTTC
CASSIQGARETQYF
>TRBJ1-1|.|TRBV27|.
TGTGCCAGCAGTCCGACCCTCCGGGACAAGGCTTTCTTT
CASSPTLRDKAFF
>TRBJ2-2|.|TRBV4-3|.
TGCGCCAGCAGCCAAGATGGAGTCACCGGGGAGCTGTTTTTT
CASSQDGVTGELFF
>TRBJ2-1|.|TRBV5-4|.
TGTGCCAGCAGCTTCTCCCCTCTAACCAATGAGCAGTTCTTC
CASSFSPLTNEQFF
>TRBJ1-1|.|TRBV7-9|.
TGTGCCAGCAGCTTACTGTGGGGAGGGACTGAAGCTTTCTTT
CASSLLWGGTEAFF
>TRBJ2-1|.|TRBV3-1/TRBV3-2|TRBD2
TGTGCCAGCAGCCAAGAGGGCGGGAGTATCAATGAGCAGTTCTTC
CASSQEGGSINEQFF
>TRBJ1-4|.|TRBV6-5|.
TGTGCCAGCAGGAGCGCCCAATATAATGAAAAACTGTTTTTT
CASRSAQYNEKLFF
>TRBJ1-1|.|TRBV18|.
TGTGCCAGCTCACCCCTCCCAGGGTCAAACACTGAAGCTTTCTTT
CASSPLPGSNTEAFF
>TRBJ1-4|.|TRBV7-2|.
TGTGCCAGCAGCTTACAGGGATCCCATAATGAAAAACTGTTTTTT
CASSLQGSHNEKLFF
>TRBJ2-3|once|TRBV2|TRBD2
TGTGCCAGCAGTGAGAATGGACTAGCGGGGGGGCCGGGTACGCAGTATTTT
CASSENGLAGGPGTQYF
>TRBJ2-3|.|TRBV27|TRBD1
TGTGCCAGCAGTCAGACAGGGCTAGATACGCAGTATTTT
CASSQTGLDTQYF
>TRBJ1-4|few|TRBV28|TRBD1
TGTGCCAGCAGTTTCCGTACCCTCGGACAGGGAGGGAATGGGAATGAAAAACTGTTTTTT
CASSFRTLGQGGNGNEKLFF
>TRBJ2-5|.|TRBV7-8|TRBD1
TGTGCCAGCAGCTTAGGGGTACAGGGGGACTTGGAGACCCAGTACTTC
CASSLGVQGDLETQYF
>TRBJ1-1|.|TRBV3-1/TRBV3-2|.
TGTGCCAGCAGCCCACTGGGACTCCTGAAAACTTTCTTT
CASSPLGLLKTFF
>TRBJ1-6|.|TRBV28|.
TGTGCCAGCAGTTTACTCCAGGGGACGTCACCCCTCCACTTT
CASSLLQGTSPLHF
>TRBJ1-2|.|TRBV7-2|.
TGTGCCAGCAGCTTAGGAGGGGGTCAAACCTATGGCTACACCTTC
CASSLGGGQTYGYTF
>TRBJ1-6|.|TRBV28|TRBD1
TGTGCCAATCAGGCAGGGGGTTTCTCCTATAATTCACCCCTCCACTTT
CANQAGGFSYNSPLHF
>TRBJ1-5|few|TRBV27|.
TGTGCCAGCAGCAAAGGGGGGGATCAGCCCCAGCATTTT
CASSKGGDQPQHF
>TRBJ2-2|.|TRBV2|TRBD1
TGTGCCAGATCGACAGGGTTTCCCGGGGAGCTGTTTTTT
CARSTGFPGELFF
>TRBJ2-3|.|TRBV7-8|TRBD2
TGTGCCAGCAGCCCGGCGGGAGGTAGCGCTGATACGCAGTATTTT
CASSPAGGSADTQYF
>TRBJ2-3|.|TRBV19|TRBD2
TGTGCCAGTAGTATAGCGGATCTAGCGGGGGACTTGTTTAGCACAGATACGCAGTATTTT
CASSIADLAGDLFSTDTQYF
>TRBJ1-4|.|TRBV9|.
TGTGCCAGCAGCGTAGGATACAGTGAAAAACTGTTTTTT
CASSVGYSEKLFF
>TRBJ2-5|.|TRBV4-1|.
TGCGCCAGCAGCCAAGAGGGGGCGGGGGCTCGGGAGACCCAGTACTTC
CASSQEGAGARETQYF